These 14 T cell receptor beta chains were all obtained from the same sample, sequenced in a study of cytomegalovirus exposure and HLA in healthy donors. The PCR made use of 60 Vbeta and 13 Jbeta primers. Some clones are missing from TCRdb's copy, which holds only in-frame ones; the method was immunoSEQ multiplex PCR. The table lists more than 80,000 clones, roughly four fifths of them singletons. The sequenced material came from PBMCs. The receptors shown here come from a man in his sixties in good health and CMV-seronegative.

The rearrangement joins TRBV19 to TRBJ2-1; the D is unclear. Trimming took off 7 bases at V and 9 bases at J, with 10 bases between the two ends. The CDR3 has 11 residues. Germline CDR1 LNHDA, CDR2 SQIVND (reference sequence). CDR3 bases: TGTGCCAGTACCTCGCGGTCTGAGCAGTTCTTC. This gives the protein CASTSRSEQFF.

The rearrangement links TRBV5-8 to TRBJ1-2; 8 bases agree with TRBD1. CDR1 SGHTS and CDR2 YDEGEE come from the germline V gene. J lost 5 bases, V lost 6 bases, and 12 bases had no gene match. This CDR3 comprises 15 residues. The CDR3 sequence is CASTMQGASIYGYTF. CDR3 sequence (DNA): TGTGCCAGCACCATGCAGGGGGCTTCCATTTATGGCTACACCTTC.

This clone was observed once. The chain combines TRBV6-1 with TRBJ2-3; possibly TRBD2 for D (7 bases). V was pared by 2 bases and J by 3 bases, with 15 bases between. The CDR3 length is 16 residues. The germline V gene encodes CDR1 MNHNS and CDR2 SASEGT. The CDR3 spells CASSEYGGAATDTQYF. The CDR3 bases are TGTGCCAGCAGTGAATATGGGGGGGCCGCAACAGATACGCAGTATTTT.

This clone appeared once. This sequence joins TRBV14 and TRBJ2-7; D is possibly TRBD1 (5 bases). CDR3 length equals 14 residues. Germline V CDR1 and CDR2: SGHDN, FVKESK. Trimming shortened V by 1 base and J by 2 bases, and 9 bases separated the two germline ends. The CDR3 DNA reads as TGTGCCAGCAGCCAAGGGCAGGGCCCCTACGAGCAGTACTTC. This translates into CASSQGQGPYEQYF.

This chain connects TRBV5-1 to TRBJ2-2; 7 positions match TRBD2. V lost 1 base and J lost 3; bases outside the gene matches: 6. CDR3 length: 16 residues. The germline V gene encodes CDR1 SGHRS and CDR2 YFSETQ. CDR3 protein: CASSLLMGGDTGELFF. The CDR3 nucleotides read TGCGCCAGCAGCTTGCTTATGGGAGGGGACACCGGGGAGCTGTTTTTT.

For the CDR3, the DNA is TGTGCCAGCAGTTTAAGCCGAGGGACTGAAGCTTTCTTT. Translation: CASSLSRGTEAFF. The chain employs TRBV28 and TRBJ1-1; D unresolved. The germline V and J ends were trimmed by 2 bases and 5 bases, with 9 bases remaining between them. CDR1 is MDHEN, CDR2 SYDVKM, per germline. CDR3 length equals 13 residues.

The chain links TRBV6-4 to TRBJ2-3; possibly TRBD2 for D (6 bases). The V end lost 1 base, the J end lost 0 bases, and 11 bases lay between the germline ends. The length of the CDR3 is 16 residues. CDR1 and CDR2 from the germline V gene are MRHNA and SNTAGT. CDR3 nucleotide sequence: TGTGCCAGCAGTGACTGGGCGGGGCAGAGCACAGATACGCAGTATTTT. This sequence encodes CASSDWAGQSTDTQYF.

V usage is TRBV10-3 and J usage is TRBJ2-3; D remains unclear. Trimming left V 5 bases short and J 3 bases short, with 9 bases between. CDR3 length: 13 residues. Germline V gene lookup returns CDR1 ENHRY and CDR2 SYGVKD. The CDR3 DNA reads as TGTGCCATCAGTAGCCCTACGACAGATACGCAGTATTTT. Encoded protein: CAISSPTTDTQYF.

This clone was seen once. The chain combines TRBV9 with TRBJ2-1, with 11 bases lining up with TRBD2. V shed 0 bases and J 10 bases; nucleotides not matched to a gene: 9. The germline V gene has CDR1 SGDLS and CDR2 YYNGEE. The CDR3 runs to 16 residues. In DNA form, the CDR3 reads TGTGCCAGCAGCGTAGAACGCGTAGCGGGGGGGTTGGAGCAGTTCTTC. Amino acids: CASSVERVAGGLEQFF.

CDR3: CASSTTGKGISNQPQHF. CDR3 nucleotides: TGTGCCAGCAGTACCACAGGGAAGGGAATAAGCAATCAGCCCCAGCATTTT. The chain is built from TRBV28 and TRBJ1-5, with D perhaps TRBD1 (6 bases). CDR3 size: 17 residues. Deletions cut 5 bases from V and 1 base from J, with 18 bases between. Germline loops: CDR1 MDHEN, CDR2 SYDVKM.

This clone turned up a few times. The chain employs TRBV10-3 and TRBJ1-1, with D perhaps matching TRBD1 (6 bases). V lost 2 bases, J lost 2 bases, and 9 bases lay in between. Germline V gene lookup returns CDR1 ENHRY and CDR2 SYGVKD. The CDR3 has 14 residues. This chain's CDR3 is CAISERDTNTEAFF. The CDR3 DNA is TGTGCCATCAGTGAGCGGGACACCAACACTGAAGCTTTCTTT.

This chain uses TRBV5-6 with TRBJ1-1; D unresolved. This CDR3 region has 14 residues. Trimming removed 0 bases at V and 1 base at J, with 7 bases between. Germline V gene lookup returns CDR1 SGHDT and CDR2 YYEEEE. CDR3 amino acids: CASSLGAWNTEAFF. CDR3 nucleotide sequence: TGTGCCAGCAGCTTGGGGGCTTGGAACACTGAAGCTTTCTTT.

This chain links TRBV9 with TRBJ1-4; D remains ambiguous. There are 17 residues in the CDR3. Per germline, CDR1 SGDLS and CDR2 YYNGEE. V lost 0 bases and J lost 4, with 16 bases in between. CDR3 residues: CASSVGWSPRGNEKLFF. CDR3 in DNA: TGTGCCAGCAGCGTAGGGTGGTCCCCGCGAGGTAATGAAAAACTGTTTTTT.

The chain carries TRBV18 and TRBJ1-6; D gene ambiguous. Germline V gives CDR1 KGHSH, CDR2 LQKENI. This CDR3 spans 14 amino acids. The V end lost 2 bases, the J end lost 8 bases, and 10 bases lay between the germline ends. The CDR3 is CASSPTGVDSPLHF. DNA for the CDR3: TGTGCCAGCTCACCAACCGGTGTGGATTCACCCCTCCACTTT. The full variable domain, completed using reference TRBV18 and TRBJ1-6, is NAGVMQNPRHLVRRRGQEARLRCSPMKGHSHVYWYRQLPEEGLKFMVYLQKENIIDESGMPKERFSAEFPKEGPSILRIQQVVRGDSAAYFCASSPTGVDSPLHFGNGTRLTVT.